This T cell receptor beta chain derives from a study of patients and donors after allogeneic stem cell transplantation. One entry per CDR3 protein, called by TCRdb with MiXCR from the RT-PCR reads. Of more than 850,000 distinct CDR3 sequences in the sample, under 20% are singletons; the top ten hold 6%. Germline V gives CDR1 MNHNS, CDR2 SASEGT. V was cut by 8 bases and J by 2 bases, with 16 bases left in between. The CDR3 is 15 residues long. The TCR was taken from a human donor who was either an allogeneic HSCT recipient or a stem cell or donor lymphocyte infusion donor (not recorded which). It is not recorded whose cells these are; they may come from a transplant donor. V is TRBV6-1 and J is TRBJ1-3; no clear D. Sequenced sample: blood, either unsorted or a sorted T cell fraction (not recorded which). The CDR3 coding sequence is TGTGCCAGCCAGGAGGCTGGGTCTACTGGAAACACCATATATTTT. Its protein product is CASQEAGSTGNTIYF.